Included here is one T cell receptor (beta chain) sequence, with context. As handled by the study authors: For the immunoSEQ data, sequences were junction-only without quality scores, so filtering differed. Clones were sequenced by immunoSEQ multiplex PCR, and TCRdb holds only the in-frame ones, with some missing. V and J calls and clone size follow that table, whereas D and trimming were derived from the DNA. Among approximately 330,000 clones listed, around 79% were seen once. In germline, CDR1 is SGHNT, CDR2 YYREEE (reference sequence). J gave up 5 bases and V 4 bases, and 2 bases lay outside the gene matches. CDR3 length: 14 residues. This record comes from a study of shared clonotypes between healthy human individuals.

The chain recombines TRBV5-4 with TRBJ2-3; 12 bases match TRBD2. The receptor's source is a man aged 25-45 years in good health. Sequencing used memory CD4+ T cells sorted from blood. The subset is: CD45RA-negative fraction. The CDR3 nucleotides are TGTGCCAGCAGCGGGACTAGCGGGCTAGATACGCAGTATTTT. Its protein product is CASSGTSGLDTQYF.